This T cell receptor (beta chain) was sequenced during a study of PD-1 blockade in classical Hodgkin lymphoma. Method: immunoSEQ multiplex PCR; TCRdb's copy keeps in-frame clones and lacks some. The sample lists around 23,000 clones, roughly nine tenths seen once, with about 0.25% in the top ten. Germline V gives CDR1 SGHTA, CDR2 FQGNSA. V trimming: 1 base; J trimming: 4 bases; junction bases outside the gene matches: 12. The CDR3 runs 18 residues. As to time point: newly diagnosed, previously untreated cHL patient sample. Thawed PBMCs yielded CD4+ T cells through magnetic negative selection. This clonotype originated in a human donor with classical Hodgkin lymphoma. The V call is TRBV7-2, the J call TRBJ1-2, with 10 bases lining up with TRBD1. Sample: CD4+ T cells from blood. DNA of the CDR3: TGTGCCAGCAGCTTAGGCCCGGGACAGGGGATAGGTCCCTATGGCTACACCTTC. It yields the protein CASSLGPGQGIGPYGYTF.